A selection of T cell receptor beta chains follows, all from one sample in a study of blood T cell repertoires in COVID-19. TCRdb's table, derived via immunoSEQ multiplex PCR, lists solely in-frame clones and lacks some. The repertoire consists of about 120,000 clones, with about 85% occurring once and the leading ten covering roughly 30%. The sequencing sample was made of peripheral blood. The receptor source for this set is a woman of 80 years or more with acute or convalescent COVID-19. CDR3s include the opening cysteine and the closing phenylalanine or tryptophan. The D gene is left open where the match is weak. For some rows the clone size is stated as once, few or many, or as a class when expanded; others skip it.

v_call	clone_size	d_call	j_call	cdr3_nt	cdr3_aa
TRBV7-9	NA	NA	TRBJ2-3	TGTGCCAGCAGCTTAGGTCGGGGGTCAGATACGCAGTATTTT	CASSLGRGSDTQYF
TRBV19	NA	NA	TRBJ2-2	TGTGCCAGTAAACTGAGCACCGGGGAGCTGTTTTTT	CASKLSTGELFF
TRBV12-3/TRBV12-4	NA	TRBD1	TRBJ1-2	TGTGCCAGCAGTGCCCAGGGGGTTGTTGGCTACACCTTC	CASSAQGVVGYTF
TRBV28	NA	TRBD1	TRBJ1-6	TGTGCCAGCAGTATTGACAGGGGCCATAATTCACCCCTCCACTTT	CASSIDRGHNSPLHF
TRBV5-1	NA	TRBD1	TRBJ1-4	TGCGCCAGCAGCTTGGCCGGGACAGGGGGCGGTAGAAGAACGGAAAAACTGTTTTTT	CASSLAGTGGGRRTEKLFF
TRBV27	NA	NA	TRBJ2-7	TGTGCCAGCAGTTTTAGGCAGGGGCCTTACGAGCAGTACTTC	CASSFRQGPYEQYF
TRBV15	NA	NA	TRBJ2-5	TGTGCCACCAGCAGAGATCGAGGGAGTACCCAGTACTTC	CATSRDRGSTQYF
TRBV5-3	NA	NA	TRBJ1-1	TGTGCCAGAATCCTCAGGGCAGTTGAAGCTTTCTTT	CARILRAVEAFF
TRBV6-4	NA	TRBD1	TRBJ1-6	TGTGCCAGCAGTGACCCGACAGGGCATAATTCACCCCTCCACTTT	CASSDPTGHNSPLHF
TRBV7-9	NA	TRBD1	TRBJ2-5	TGTGCCAGCAGCCCAGGACAGGGGGCATCGGAGACCCAGTACTTC	CASSPGQGASETQYF
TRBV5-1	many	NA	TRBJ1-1	TGCGCCAGCAGCTTGAAGCTAGACACTGAAGCTTTCTTT	CASSLKLDTEAFF
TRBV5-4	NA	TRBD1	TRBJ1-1	TGTGCCAGCAGCGCGGGACAGGGGTCCCTTGAAGCTTTCTTT	CASSAGQGSLEAFF
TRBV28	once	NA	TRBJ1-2	TGTGCCAGCAGTTTGGCAGGAAACTATGGCTACACCTTC	CASSLAGNYGYTF
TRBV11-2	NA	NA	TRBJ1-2	TGTGCCAGCAGCTTAGGTCCGGGAAACGCTGGCTACACCTTC	CASSLGPGNAGYTF
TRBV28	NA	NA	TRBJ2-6	TGTGCCAGCAGTTTAGGAGGGGCTGGGGCCAACGTCCTGACTTTC	CASSLGGAGANVLTF
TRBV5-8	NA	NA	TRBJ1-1	TGTGCCAGCAAAGGAGCTAACACTGAAGCTTTCTTT	CASKGANTEAFF
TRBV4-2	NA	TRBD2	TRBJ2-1	TGTGCCAGCAGCCAAGAAGACCTAGCGGGGCGCGGCGACTACTACAATGAGCAGTTCTTC	CASSQEDLAGRGDYYNEQFF
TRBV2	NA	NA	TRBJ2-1	TGTGCCAGCAGCCTAGCGACCCCAGGTGAGCAGTTCTTC	CASSLATPGEQFF
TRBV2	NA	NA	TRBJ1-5	TGTGCCAGCAGTGAACGCGGGGAGAATCAGCCCCAGCATTTT	CASSERGENQPQHF
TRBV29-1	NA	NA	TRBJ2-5	TGCAGCGTTGCAACGGGGGTGGGTGAGACCCAGTACTTC	CSVATGVGETQYF
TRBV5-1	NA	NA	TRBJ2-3	TGCGCCAGCAGCTTGGGTGTGGGCAGTAGCACAGATACGCAGTATTTT	CASSLGVGSSTDTQYF
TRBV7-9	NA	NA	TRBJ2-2	TGTGCCAGCAGCTTCCGGGGGGGGGAGCTGTTTTTT	CASSFRGGELFF
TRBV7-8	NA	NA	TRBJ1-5	TGTGCCAGCATCCTCGGACAGATATATAGCAATCAGCCCCAGCATTTT	CASILGQIYSNQPQHF
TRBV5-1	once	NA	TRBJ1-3	TGCGCCAGCAGCTTCTCTTCAGGGGACTCTGGAAACACCATATATTTT	CASSFSSGDSGNTIYF
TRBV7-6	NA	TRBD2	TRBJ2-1	TGTGCCAGCAGCCCCCGGACTAGCTACAATGAGCAGTTCTTC	CASSPRTSYNEQFF
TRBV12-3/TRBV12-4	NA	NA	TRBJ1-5	TGTGCCAGCAGTACTAGGGGGCAGCCCCAGCATTTT	CASSTRGQPQHF
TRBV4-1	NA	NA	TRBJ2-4	TGCGCCAGCAGTCCAAGCGAGTCACAGGGAGACATTCAGTACTTC	CASSPSESQGDIQYF
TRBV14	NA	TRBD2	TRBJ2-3	TGTGCCAGCAGCCAAAGGAAACTAGCGGGGGGAGCAGATACGCAGTATTTT	CASSQRKLAGGADTQYF
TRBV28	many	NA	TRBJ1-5	TGTGCCAGCAGTTTCGGCGGGAATCAGCCCCAGCATTTT	CASSFGGNQPQHF
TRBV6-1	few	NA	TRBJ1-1	TGTGCCAGCAGTGAAGTAGGCAGGGGGAACACTGAAGCTTTCTTT	CASSEVGRGNTEAFF
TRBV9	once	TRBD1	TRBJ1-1	TGTGCCAGCAGCTCCGACAGGGGAACTGAAGCTTTCTTT	CASSSDRGTEAFF
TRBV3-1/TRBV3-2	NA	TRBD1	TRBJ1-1	TGTGCCAGCAGGGGACAGGGGAGGACTGAAGCTTTCTTT	CASRGQGRTEAFF
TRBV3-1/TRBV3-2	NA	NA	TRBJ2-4	TGTGCCAGCAGCCCACAGTTACTAGCCAAAAACATTCAGTACTTC	CASSPQLLAKNIQYF
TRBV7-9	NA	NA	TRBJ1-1	TGTGCCAGCAGCTCCGACAGAATGAACACTGAAGCTTTCTTT	CASSSDRMNTEAFF
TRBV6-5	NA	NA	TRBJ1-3	TGTGCCAGCAGTTTGCTTATGGAAGGGGCTGGAAACACCATATATTTT	CASSLLMEGAGNTIYF
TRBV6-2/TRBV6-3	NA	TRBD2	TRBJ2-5	TGTGCCAGCAGTTACTCGTTCCGTGGAGCGGGGGGGGATGGAGAGACCCAGTACTTC	CASSYSFRGAGGDGETQYF
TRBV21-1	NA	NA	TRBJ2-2	TGTGCCAGCACCCGAATAGTTGAAAGGGAGCTGTTTTTT	CASTRIVERELFF
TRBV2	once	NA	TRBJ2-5	TGTGCCAGCAGTGACAGGGGAGAGACCCAGTACTTC	CASSDRGETQYF
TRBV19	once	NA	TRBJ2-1	TGTGCCAGTACACTCTACAATGAGCAGTTCTTC	CASTLYNEQFF
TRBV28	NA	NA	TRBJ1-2	TGTGCCAGCAGCCTCAGGGCGTACGGCTACACCTTC	CASSLRAYGYTF
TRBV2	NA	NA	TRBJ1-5	TGTGCCAGCAGTGATAGGGGGATCCAGCCCCAGCATTTT	CASSDRGIQPQHF
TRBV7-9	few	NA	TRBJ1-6	TGTGCCAGCAGCTTAGGGGGGACACCAGCCTCACCCCTCCACTTT	CASSLGGTPASPLHF
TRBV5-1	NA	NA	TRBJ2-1	TGCGCCAGCAGCCATAACCGCTGGGGCACTCACTCCTACAATGAGCAGTTCTTC	CASSHNRWGTHSYNEQFF
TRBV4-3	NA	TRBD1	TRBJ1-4	TGCGCCAGCAGCCATAGGACAGGGGGCGGTTGGGAAAAACTGTTTTTT	CASSHRTGGGWEKLFF
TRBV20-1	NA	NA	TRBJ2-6	TGCAGTGCTAGTTCGGTCAGGGGTTCTGGGGCCAACGTCCTGACTTTC	CSASSVRGSGANVLTF
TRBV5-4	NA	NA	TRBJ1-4	TGTGCCAGCAGCTCGGGGGGGGCGGCTAATGAAAAACTGTTTTTT	CASSSGGAANEKLFF
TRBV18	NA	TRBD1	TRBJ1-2	TGTGCCAGCTCGTTGACAGGGCGCTACACCTTC	CASSLTGRYTF
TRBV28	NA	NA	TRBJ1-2	TGTGCCAGCAGAGACAGCTCTAACTATGGCTACACCTTC	CASRDSSNYGYTF
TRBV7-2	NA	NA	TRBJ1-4	TGTGCCAGCAGCGCCAGACAGGCAACTAATGAAAAACTGTTTTTT	CASSARQATNEKLFF
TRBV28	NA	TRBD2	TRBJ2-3	TGTGCCAGCAGTCCCAGCGGGGCCACAGATACGCAGTATTTT	CASSPSGATDTQYF
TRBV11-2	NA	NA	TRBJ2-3	TGTGCCAGCAGCTTCTCCAGCACAGATACGCAGTATTTT	CASSFSSTDTQYF
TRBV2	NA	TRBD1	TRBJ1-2	TGTGCCAGCAGTCCCCCAGGGGGCGGTGCAGCTAACTATGGCTACACCTTC	CASSPPGGGAANYGYTF
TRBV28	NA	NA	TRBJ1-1	TGTGCCAGCAGTTTAGAGTACACTGAAGCTTTCTTT	CASSLEYTEAFF
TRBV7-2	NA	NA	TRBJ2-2	TGTGCCAGCCAGGGGTGGAACACCGGGGAGCTGTTTTTT	CASQGWNTGELFF
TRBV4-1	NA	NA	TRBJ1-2	TGCGCCAGCAGCCAAGAGCGGGTCTCTAACTATGGCTACACCTTC	CASSQERVSNYGYTF
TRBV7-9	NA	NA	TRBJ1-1	TGTGCCAGCAGCTCGGTTCACACTGAAGCTTTCTTT	CASSSVHTEAFF
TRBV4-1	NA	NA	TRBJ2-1	TGCGCCAGCAGCCAAGGATCTTGGGCCCCCGAGCAGTTCTTC	CASSQGSWAPEQFF
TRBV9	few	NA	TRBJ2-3	TGTGCCAGCAGCGTAGATCCAGGGATGAGTTCGCCAGATACGCAGTATTTT	CASSVDPGMSSPDTQYF
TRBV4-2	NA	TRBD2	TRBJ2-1	TGTGCCAGCAGCCAAGAGCGGGGGGGCAGGAATGAGCAGTTCTTC	CASSQERGGRNEQFF
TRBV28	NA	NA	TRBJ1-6	TGTGCCGTACAGGGAATGAATTCACCCCTCCACTTT	CAVQGMNSPLHF